This T cell receptor (beta chain) was sequenced in a study of cytomegalovirus exposure and HLA in healthy donors. The study's findings and limits: According to an earlier analysis, most TCR beta V segments yielded productive rearrangements about 87% or about 30% of the time.

A multiplex PCR was run with 60 Vbeta primers and 13 Jbeta primers. Sequencing was performed with immunoSEQ multiplex PCR; in TCRdb, only in-frame clones are kept and a portion is missing. Of about 130,000 clones in the sample, 73% are singletons; the top ten hold more than 4.5%. The CDR3 has 14 residues. The V gene lost 7 bases and the J gene lost 7 bases, with 16 bases spanning the gap. CDR1 and CDR2 from the germline V gene are MNHNS and SASEGT. To note about this clone: The target antigen is unknown.

This TCR was sampled from a man in his sixties in good health and CMV-seropositive. Input material: PBMCs. The V and J genes are TRBV6-1 and TRBJ2-2, with a tentative D call TRBD1 (6 bases). The DNA for the CDR3 is TGTGCCAGCACCCGGGACGGGGACATCGGGGAGCTGTTTTTT. Protein product: CASTRDGDIGELFF.